The 18 T cell receptor beta chains given below trace back to one sample, sequenced in a study of early T cells in non-severe SARS-CoV-2 infection. TCRdb called the 5' RACE reads again in MiXCR, with one record for every CDR3 protein. The sample yields 57,000 or so distinct CDR3 sequences, 12% seen once. This specimen consisted of whole blood, obtained at baseline. These receptors all come from an adult who was a healthcare worker with PCR-confirmed SARS-CoV-2 infection or an uninfected control (not recorded which). The donor label of this sample is uncertain.

The chain has TRBV2 and TRBJ2-1; D remains ambiguous. Germline lookup yields CDR1 SNHLY and CDR2 FYNNEI. The CDR3 runs to 12 residues. Trimming shortened V by 2 bases and J by 6 bases, and 5 bases separated the two germline ends. The CDR3 DNA sequence: TGTGCCAGCAGTGAACAACCCAATGAGCAGTTCTTC. This encodes CASSEQPNEQFF.

This clonotype was counted many times. The rearrangement uses TRBV2 and TRBJ2-1, with D perhaps being TRBD1 or TRBD2 (5 bases each). From germline, CDR1 is SNHLY and CDR2 FYNNEI. Deletions cut 4 bases from V and 5 bases from J, with 6 bases between. This CDR3 is built from 12 residues. The CDR3: CASSGDHNEQFF. The CDR3 DNA is TGTGCCAGCAGTGGGGACCACAATGAGCAGTTCTTC. Full variable domain (outside the CDR3, taken from reference TRBV2 and TRBJ2-1): EPEVTQTPSHQVTQMGQEVILRCVPISNHLYFYWYRQILGQKVEFLVSFYNNEISEKSEIFDDQFSVERPDGSNFTLKIRSTKLEDSAMYFCASSGDHNEQFFGPGTRLTVL.

For this clonotype: The junction does not match germline at one end; this may be a read error. This sequence joins TRBV5-1 and TRBJ2-2, with D possibly TRBD2 on 5 matching bases. Per germline, CDR1 SGHRS and CDR2 YFSETQ. This CDR3 is 13 amino acids long. This CDR3 reads CASSSRLSGEPFF. The DNA of the CDR3 is TGCGCCAGCAGCTCTCGACTATCCGGGGAGCCGTTTTTT.

This clonotype appeared a few times. The chain is built from TRBV10-2 and TRBJ1-4; 7 bases fit TRBD1. This CDR3 is 15 amino acids long. The germline V gene encodes CDR1 WSHSY and CDR2 SAAADI. Trimming cost V 2 bases and J 7 bases; bases outside gene matches: 7. CDR3 in DNA: TGCGCCAGCAGTGAGAAGGCAGGGGGAGGTGAAAAACTGTTTTTT. This codes for CASSEKAGGGEKLFF.

The rearrangement joins TRBV7-6 to TRBJ2-5, with D perhaps TRBD1 (6 bases). Germline CDR1 and CDR2: SGHVS and FNYEAQ. The CDR3 contains 16 residues. V lost 1 base to trimming and J lost 1 base, with 13 bases between them. This chain's CDR3 is CASSLEPGQTQETQYF. CDR3 sequence (DNA): TGTGCCAGCAGCTTAGAGCCGGGACAAACCCAAGAGACCCAGTACTTC.

This sequence joins TRBV20-1 and TRBJ2-4; TRBD1 agrees at 7 bases. This CDR3 is built from 14 residues. V lost 6 bases to trimming and J lost 0 bases; unmatched junction nucleotides: 5. Germline CDR1 is DFQATT and CDR2 is SNEGSKA (reference sequence). In DNA, the CDR3 is TGCAGTGCAAAAGACAGGGTAGCCAAAAACATTCAGTACTTC. This codes for CSAKDRVAKNIQYF.

The chain couples TRBV12-3 or TRBV12-4 to TRBJ2-1; the D gene is possibly TRBD2 (6 bases). Trimming removed 6 bases from V and 4 bases from J, with 10 bases in between. The CDR3 is made up of 13 amino acids. The CDR3 here is CASRLEGYNEQFF. The CDR3 nucleotides are TGTGCCAGCAGGTTGGAGGGATACAATGAGCAGTTCTTC.

This clonotype was seen a few times. V usage is TRBV11-2 and J usage is TRBJ2-1, with 9 bases fitting TRBD2. Per the germline V gene, CDR1 is SGHAT and CDR2 is FQNNGV. V trimming: 5 bases; J trimming: 0 bases; junction bases outside the gene matches: 5. This CDR3 has 16 amino acids. CDR3 region: CASSRRRGGSYNEQFF. The CDR3 region has the DNA TGTGCCAGCAGCCGCCGGCGGGGGGGCTCCTACAATGAGCAGTTCTTC.

This clonotype was seen ten or more times. This chain uses TRBV7-2 with TRBJ2-3; 7 nucleotides match TRBD2. The CDR3 covers 15 residues. Germline CDR1 SGHTA, CDR2 FQGNSA. V dropped 0 bases and J dropped 5; count of bases not matched to a gene: 5. The CDR3: CASSLARTSVDTQYF. CDR3 DNA sequence: TGTGCCAGCAGCTTAGCCCGTACTAGCGTAGATACGCAGTATTTT.

The chain carries TRBV30 and TRBJ2-5, with D tentatively TRBD1 (6 bases). This CDR3 has 15 residues. V was clipped by 2 bases and J by 3 bases, with 16 bases between them. Germline CDR1 and CDR2: GTSNPN and SVGIG (reference sequence). This CDR3 is CAWSSTSRGKETQYF. DNA of the CDR3: TGTGCCTGGAGTTCTACTTCTAGGGGGAAAGAGACCCAGTACTTC.

This clonotype was recorded a few times. The chain is built from TRBV5-5 and TRBJ1-4; perhaps TRBD1 as D (5 bases). Trimming shortened V by 3 bases and J by 8 bases, and 20 bases separated the two germline ends. The CDR3 is 16 amino acids. Germline V gene data show CDR1 as SGHKS and CDR2 as YYEKEE (reference sequence). CDR3 in amino acids: CASSSPRTNRDEKLFF. CDR3 bases: TGTGCCAGCAGCTCCCCCCGGACCAACCGGGACGAAAAACTGTTTTTT.

This chain links TRBV27 with TRBJ2-3; D may be TRBD1 or TRBD2 (5 bases each). This CDR3 comprises 14 residues. Per germline, CDR1 MNHEY and CDR2 SMNVEV (reference sequence). Trimming removed 6 bases from V and 1 base from J, with 11 bases in between. CDR3 nucleotide sequence: TGTGCCAGCAGCCCCCGGGACGGCACAGATACGCAGTATTTT. Amino acids: CASSPRDGTDTQYF.

The chain links TRBV10-1 to TRBJ1-1, with TRBD1 matching 12 bases. Germline V lookup: CDR1 WNHNN, CDR2 SYGVQD (reference sequence). There are 14 residues in the CDR3. With V trimmed by 6 bases and J by 6 bases, 5 bases remained unmatched. The CDR3 loop is CASSAGTGGSEAFF. The CDR3 nucleotides are TGCGCCAGCAGCGCCGGGACAGGGGGCTCTGAAGCTTTCTTT.

The chain employs TRBV2 and TRBJ1-1, with D perhaps TRBD1 (6 bases). The CDR3 extends over 13 amino acids. The germline gives CDR1 SNHLY, CDR2 FYNNEI. Trimming shortened V by 7 bases and J by 1 base, and 10 bases separated the two germline ends. The CDR3 protein is CASKTGENTEAFF. The CDR3 bases are TGTGCCAGCAAGACAGGTGAGAACACTGAAGCTTTCTTT.

The chain couples TRBV10-1 to TRBJ1-1; perhaps TRBD1 as D (5 bases). Trimming took 1 base from V and 7 from J, leaving 22 bases between them. CDR1 and CDR2 (germline): WNHNN, SYGVQD (reference sequence). The CDR3 sequence is 17 residues long. As DNA, the CDR3 is TGCGCCAGCAGTGAGTTAAGGACACAGTTGGTTCACCTTGAAGCTTTCTTT. It codes for CASSELRTQLVHLEAFF.

In its sample, this clonotype was seen a few times. This chain's CDR3 is CASSLGASGGGEQFF. Here the CDR3 DNA reads TGTGCCAGCAGCTTAGGGGCTAGCGGGGGAGGTGAGCAGTTCTTC. The chain has TRBV7-6 and TRBJ2-1; the match to TRBD2 covers 10 bases. The germline V gene encodes CDR1 SGHVS and CDR2 FNYEAQ. V gave up 1 base and J gave up 9 bases; unmatched junction bases: 6. The CDR3 sequence is 15 residues long. The full variable domain, rest sourced from reference TRBV7-6 and TRBJ2-1, is GAGVSQSPRYKVTKRGQDVALRCDPISGHVSLYWYRQALGQGPEFLTYFNYEAQQDKSGLPNDRFSAERPEGSISTLTIQRTEQRDSAMYRCASSLGASGGGEQFFGPGTRLTVL.

This clonotype was recorded many times. The chain recombines TRBV20-1 with TRBJ2-3; D tentatively fits TRBD1 or TRBD2 (5 bases each). The CDR3 spans 15 residues. The V end lost 6 bases, the J end lost 4 bases, and 20 bases lay between the germline ends. In germline, CDR1 is DFQATT, CDR2 SNEGSKA (reference sequence). The CDR3 loop is CSAKPGPLGADTQYF. The CDR3, as DNA: TGCAGTGCCAAGCCGGGACCTTTAGGCGCAGATACGCAGTATTTT.

This clonotype was recorded many times. The gene calls are TRBV7-3 and TRBJ2-6; 8 bases match TRBD1. After removal of 5 bases from V and 5 bases from J, the junction contained 5 bases not matched to a gene. The CDR3 length is 15 residues. Germline loops: CDR1 SGHTA, CDR2 FQGTGA. CDR3 sequence reads: CASSPGQARANVLTF. The CDR3 DNA is TGTGCCAGCAGCCCGGGACAGGCAAGGGCCAACGTCCTGACTTTC.